This T cell receptor (beta chain) was recorded in a study of PD-1 blockade in classical Hodgkin lymphoma. Study results and caveats: Prior to therapy, complete responders displayed diversity much like that of newly diagnosed patients. Diversity in CD4+ TCRs, unlike that measured in CD8+ TCRs, had risen significantly by C4D1. The origin of the repertoire differences remains undefined, with disease activity or prior therapy as possible causes.

All patients relapsed after autologous stem cell transplantation, and brentuximab vedotin exposure varied. When best responses were assessed, they were complete response, partial response or progressive disease. As regards this clone: Antigen: not known.

Assay used: immunoSEQ multiplex PCR; TCRdb lists only in-frame clones, some missing. Among about 43,000 clones listed, around 70% were seen once. The sequence came from a human donor with classical Hodgkin lymphoma. The starting material was peripheral blood mononuclear cells (PBMCs), obtained at baseline.

CDR3 region: CAWTQVPDTQYF. CDR3 in DNA: TGTGCCTGGACTCAGGTCCCAGATACGCAGTATTTT. The chain combines TRBV30 with TRBJ2-3; no definite D call. Germline loops: CDR1 GTSNPN, CDR2 SVGIG (reference sequence). CDR3 size: 12 residues. V lost 4 bases and J lost 4, with 9 bases in between.